The 29 T cell receptor beta chains in this list originate from one sample, sequenced in a study of T cell repertoires in cytomegalovirus infection. MiXCR was run by TCRdb on the reads, yielding one entry per CDR3 protein. The sample shows approximately 990,000 distinct CDR3 sequences, roughly 30% of them seen only once. These TCRs' antigens remain unknown. This specimen was cultured CD8+ T cells from PBMCs, taken from culture after CMV antigen stimulation. All receptors come from a human donor in good health (CMV status not recorded). Some clones in this sample may be carry-over from other donors' samples.

This rearrangement joins TRBV19 to TRBJ1-2; D is uncertain. The CDR3 runs to 14 residues. CDR1 and CDR2 from the germline V gene are LNHDA and SQIVND (reference sequence). V was trimmed by 5 bases and J by 4 bases, leaving 14 bases between them. The CDR3 region is CASSSDPGSYGYTF. As DNA, the CDR3 is TGTGCCAGTAGTTCCGACCCGGGCAGCTATGGCTACACCTTC.

The chain couples TRBV11-2 to TRBJ2-1, with D tentatively TRBD2 (6 bases). The CDR3 totals 16 residues. Per the germline V gene, CDR1 is SGHAT and CDR2 is FQNNGV. V was cut by 2 bases and J by 4 bases, with 15 bases left in between. The CDR3 DNA is TGTGCCAGCAGCTTAACTTGGCGGGACTTTTACAATGAGCAGTTCTTC. Protein: CASSLTWRDFYNEQFF.

This clonotype was observed a handful of times. The chain carries TRBV28 and TRBJ1-5; 8 bases match TRBD1. V shed 3 bases, J shed 9 bases, and the junction held 10 bases outside the gene matches. The germline CDR1 and CDR2 sequences are MDHEN and SYDVKM. The CDR3 sequence is 15 residues long. CDR3 amino acids: CASSLARGQDLPQHF. The CDR3 coding sequence is TGTGCCAGCAGTTTGGCCAGGGGGCAGGATTTGCCCCAGCATTTT.

This clonotype was detected once. The rearrangement links TRBV12-5 to TRBJ2-7, with D possibly being TRBD1 (6 bases). The CDR3 consists of 14 residues. Germline V gives CDR1 LGHNT, CDR2 FRNRAP. Trimming removed 7 bases at V and 0 bases at J, with 13 bases between. CDR3 bases: TGTGCTAGTGCCTTTTGGGACAACTCCTACGAGCAGTACTTC. This gives the protein CASAFWDNSYEQYF.

The chain uses TRBV12-3 or TRBV12-4 and TRBJ1-5; D is unclear. V lost 6 bases to trimming and J lost 6 bases, with 18 bases between them. This CDR3 is 15 amino acids long. The CDR3 region is CASSQDPLGIQPQHF. The CDR3 bases are TGTGCCAGCAGCCAAGACCCCCTCGGGATTCAGCCCCAGCATTTT.

The chain joins TRBV19 to TRBJ2-3, with D perhaps TRBD2 (6 bases). This CDR3 is 16 amino acids long. V was cut by 5 bases and J by 8 bases, with 23 bases left in between. Germline V CDR1 and CDR2: LNHDA, SQIVND (reference sequence). The CDR3 DNA sequence: TGTGCCAGTAGTGCAGTCCGGGACTCCCCGGAGGGTACGCAGTATTTT. Protein product: CASSAVRDSPEGTQYF.

This clonotype turned up a few times. The chain couples TRBV6-2 or TRBV6-3 to TRBJ2-1; 10 nucleotides agree with TRBD2. The ends lost 0 bases at V and 5 bases at J; junction bases unmatched: 7. Germline V gene sequence: CDR1 MNHEY, CDR2 SVGEGT. The CDR3 is 17 residues long. The CDR3 loop reads CASSYSGGTSANNEQFF. The CDR3 nucleotides read TGTGCCAGCAGTTACTCGGGCGGGACTAGCGCCAACAATGAGCAGTTCTTC.

This clonotype came up many times. The chain joins TRBV7-2 to TRBJ2-7, with 8 nucleotides matching TRBD1. Losses at the gene ends were 1 base for V and 3 bases for J; bases not matched to a gene: 5. This CDR3 is 15 amino acids long. Germline loops: CDR1 SGHTA, CDR2 FQGNSA. The CDR3 coding sequence is TGTGCCAGCAGCTTAGGACAGGGGCCCCTCTACGAGCAGTACGTC. This codes for CASSLGQGPLYEQYV.

This clonotype was counted between two and nine times. The chain links TRBV27 to TRBJ2-7; 7 bases are a match to TRBD1. Germline V gene sequence: CDR1 MNHEY, CDR2 SMNVEV (reference sequence). The CDR3 is 14 amino acids. The trim removed 3 bases at V and 6 bases at J, leaving 8 bases unmatched. The CDR3 is CASSFDRAFTEQYF. The CDR3, as DNA: TGTGCCAGCAGTTTCGACAGGGCCTTCACCGAGCAGTACTTC.

The chain has TRBV6-2 or TRBV6-3 and TRBJ2-5, with TRBD2 identical over 12 bases. Losses at the gene ends were 6 bases for V and 7 bases for J; bases not matched to a gene: 9. Germline loops: CDR1 MNHEY, CDR2 SVGEGT. The CDR3 covers 15 residues. CDR3 residues: CASSTLAGGLGTQYF. The CDR3 DNA reads TGTGCCAGCAGCACCCTAGCGGGGGGGCTCGGGACCCAGTACTTC.

The gene calls are TRBV6-2 or TRBV6-3 and TRBJ1-5; 7 nucleotides match TRBD1. The CDR3 consists of 15 residues. V lost 11 bases to trimming and J lost 0 bases; unmatched junction nucleotides: 10. CDR1 MNHEY and CDR2 SVGEGT come from the germline V gene. CDR3 protein: CAGSPTGNSNQPQHF. CDR3 DNA: TGTGCCGGCTCACCGACAGGGAATAGCAATCAGCCCCAGCATTTT.

This clonotype occurred a few times. V usage is TRBV7-9 and J usage is TRBJ2-1; a possible D gene is TRBD1 (5 bases). The germline V gene has CDR1 SEHNR and CDR2 FQNEAQ (reference sequence). Trimming pared 2 bases from V and 3 bases from J, leaving 11 bases between. CDR3 length: 15 residues. The CDR3 region is CASSLTDKYYNEQFF. The CDR3 bases are TGTGCCAGCAGCTTAACGGACAAATACTACAATGAGCAGTTCTTC.

The gene calls are TRBV4-3 and TRBJ2-3; 10 bases line up with TRBD2. The CDR3 sequence is 17 residues long. With 2 bases clipped from V and 4 bases from J, the junction kept 9 bases outside the gene matches. Looked up from germline, CDR1 is LGHNA and CDR2 is YSLEER. In nucleotides, the CDR3 is TGCGCCAGCAGCCAATGGACAGCGGGGGGGCGCTCAGATACGCAGTATTTT. This codes for CASSQWTAGGRSDTQYF.

This clonotype was counted between two and nine times. V and J are TRBV2 and TRBJ1-2, with D perhaps TRBD1 (6 bases). V was trimmed by 8 bases and J by 8 bases, leaving 21 bases between them. Per germline, CDR1 SNHLY and CDR2 FYNNEI. This CDR3 is built from 14 residues. Written as DNA, the CDR3 is TGTGCCAGCCGGGGGACGGGGGCGATCATCGGCTACACCTTC. It yields the protein CASRGTGAIIGYTF.

J is TRBJ2-2 and V is TRBV4-1, with 8 bases fitting TRBD1. The junction had 6 bases not matched to a gene; V was cut back by 3 bases and J by 3 bases. The germline CDR1 and CDR2 sequences are MGHRA and YSYEKL. The CDR3 length is 16 residues. CDR3 sequence (DNA): TGCGCCAGCAGCCATATAGGACAGGGTTACACCGGGGAGCTGTTTTTT. It encodes CASSHIGQGYTGELFF.

There are many counts of this clonotype. V usage is TRBV7-2 and J usage is TRBJ1-1, with D tentatively TRBD1 (5 bases). Germline V gene lookup returns CDR1 SGHTA and CDR2 FQGNSA. Trimming left V 5 bases short and J 5 bases short, with 18 bases between. This CDR3 contains 15 residues. The DNA of the CDR3 is TGTGCCAGCAGCGCTGGGGCAGGAGGGGAAACTGAAGCTTTCTTT. Amino acids: CASSAGAGGETEAFF.

For this clonotype: This may be a read error, as it is one base from a much larger clone. The V and J genes are TRBV28 and TRBJ2-3; 8 bases line up with TRBD2. V lost 3 bases and J lost 5; bases outside the gene matches: 7. The CDR3 spans 15 residues. Germline V gives CDR1 MDHEN, CDR2 SYDVKM. The CDR3 sequence: CASSLRRGALDTQYF. The CDR3 region has the DNA TGTGCCAGCAGTTTGCGGCGGGGGGCATTAGATACGCAGTATTTT.

This clonotype was seen ten or more times. The rearrangement links TRBV28 to TRBJ2-3; TRBD2 matches 7 bases. The CDR3 is 20 residues long. Per the germline V gene, CDR1 is MDHEN and CDR2 is SYDVKM. J was trimmed by 4 bases and V by 4 bases; bases with no gene match: 23. CDR3 region: CASSSSFLADQSQRADTQYF. The CDR3, as DNA: TGTGCCAGCAGTTCATCCTTCCTAGCGGATCAAAGTCAAAGGGCAGATACGCAGTATTTT.

The chain has TRBV29-1 and TRBJ1-4; D gene ambiguous. This CDR3 has 12 amino acids. Germline V CDR1 and CDR2: SQVTM, ANQGSEA. Between the trimmed V and J ends, which lost 4 bases and 7 bases, there was a span of 10 bases. The CDR3 spells CSVVGRSEKLFF. As DNA, the CDR3 is TGCAGCGTTGTAGGGAGGAGTGAAAAACTGTTTTTT.

This clonotype showed up just once. A much more abundant neighbour one base away suggests this may be a read error. The chain joins TRBV4-3 to TRBJ1-1; possible D gene TRBD1, 5 bases. Deletions cut 0 bases from V and 0 bases from J, with 11 bases between. Looked up from germline, CDR1 is LGHNA and CDR2 is YSLEER. This CDR3 has 16 amino acids. DNA of the CDR3: TGCGCCAGCAGCCAAGAATTACGGGGGTTGAACACTGAAGCTTTCTTT. Translation: CASSQELRGLNTEAFF.

The chain is built from TRBV10-3 and TRBJ2-1, with a tentative D call TRBD2 (7 bases). CDR3 size: 13 residues. With 8 bases removed from V and 6 bases from J, the gap between germline ends came to 14 bases. CDR1 and CDR2 (germline): ENHRY, SYGVKD. CDR3: CAIGTGGLNEQFF. The CDR3 nucleotides are TGTGCCATCGGAACGGGGGGCCTCAATGAGCAGTTCTTC.

The V call is TRBV6-6, the J call TRBJ1-1, with D maybe TRBD1 (5 bases). This CDR3 is built from 14 residues. CDR1 MNHNY and CDR2 SVGAGI come from the germline V gene (reference sequence). Trimming stripped 6 bases from V and 4 bases from J, with 15 bases between. The CDR3 bases are TGTGCCAGCAGCCCCGAAGGGGTGGGCACTGAAGCTTTCTTT. Residues: CASSPEGVGTEAFF.

The chain employs TRBV27 and TRBJ1-1; 8 bases fit TRBD1. V dropped 3 bases and J dropped 3; count of bases not matched to a gene: 6. CDR1 and CDR2 from the germline V gene are MNHEY and SMNVEV (reference sequence). This CDR3 spans 15 amino acids. The CDR3 reads CASSLGDRYYTEAFF. CDR3 nucleotides: TGTGCCAGCAGTTTGGGGGACAGGTATTACACTGAAGCTTTCTTT.

This clonotype came up a few times. This chain connects TRBV7-9 to TRBJ1-2, with D perhaps TRBD1 (6 bases). Per the germline V gene, CDR1 is SEHNR and CDR2 is FQNEAQ (reference sequence). This CDR3 region has 15 residues. Trimming removed 5 bases at V and 9 bases at J, with 22 bases between. Here the CDR3 DNA reads TGTGCCAGCAGCCGCCTGGGGGACACCTCTTCGCGCTACACCTTC. Amino acid sequence: CASSRLGDTSSRYTF.

This sequence joins TRBV6-5 and TRBJ1-4, with D unclear. Between the trimmed V and J ends, which lost 3 bases and 5 bases, there was a span of 7 bases. Germline-derived CDR1 and CDR2 are MNHEY and SVGAGI. The CDR3 runs to 13 residues. The CDR3 loop reads CASSYSTNEKLFF. The CDR3 DNA sequence: TGTGCCAGCAGTTATTCTACAAATGAAAAACTGTTTTTT.

CDR3 bases: TGTGCCAGCAGTTACTTCCCCCGCACTGAAGCTTTCTTT. This translates into CASSYFPRTEAFF. V and J are TRBV6-2 or TRBV6-3 and TRBJ1-1; D is unclear. There are 13 residues in the CDR3. Trimming cost V 1 base and J 4 bases, with 7 bases left between them. The germline CDR1 and CDR2 sequences are MNHEY and SVGEGT.

The rearrangement links TRBV19 to TRBJ2-2; D is unclear. The germline V gene encodes CDR1 LNHDA and CDR2 SQIVND (reference sequence). The V end was cut by 8 bases, the J end by 3 bases, with 10 bases between. CDR3 size: 13 residues. The CDR3 DNA reads as TGTGCCAGTGGAGAGAACTACACCGGGGAGCTGTTTTTT. This codes for CASGENYTGELFF.

In its sample, this clonotype was seen many times. This chain uses TRBV12-3 or TRBV12-4 with TRBJ2-5; TRBD2 matches 8 bases. The CDR3 is 15 residues long. V dropped 5 bases and J dropped 4; count of bases not matched to a gene: 9. CDR3 sequence (DNA): TGTGCCAGCAGTCCATCTCCGGGGGGGCGAGAGACCCAGTACTTC. Amino acids: CASSPSPGGRETQYF.

V usage is TRBV9 and J usage is TRBJ2-1; 12 bases are shared with TRBD2. The CDR3 runs 17 residues. J lost 6 bases, V lost 3 bases, and 10 bases had no gene match. CDR1 and CDR2 (germline): SGDLS, YYNGEE. This CDR3 reads CASSDLPSGGALNEQFF. The CDR3 coding sequence is TGTGCCAGCAGCGACCTCCCTAGCGGGGGGGCCCTCAATGAGCAGTTCTTC.